The 19 T cell receptor beta chains given below trace back to one sample, sequenced in a study of lymphopenia after photon versus proton radiotherapy. Data came from immunoSEQ multiplex PCR; TCRdb stores just in-frame clones and leaves some out. The data show around 18,000 clones, roughly 84% seen once. The sample in question was peripheral blood, obtained from a patient treated with proton-based radiotherapy. The source is a man aged 70 or older with pancreatic cancer.

The sample holds one count of this clone. The V call is TRBV6-5, the J call TRBJ2-2; 9 nucleotides line up with TRBD2. This CDR3 comprises 15 residues. Germline loops: CDR1 MNHEY, CDR2 SVGAGI. Trimming cost V 6 bases and J 1 base; bases outside gene matches: 3. The CDR3 nucleotides read TGTGCCAGCAGCTCAGCGGGGGGGAACACCGGGGAGCTGTTTTTT. Translating it yields CASSSAGGNTGELFF.

V is TRBV6-1 and J is TRBJ1-2; weak D call: TRBD1 (6 bases). Between the trimmed V and J ends, which lost 7 bases and 4 bases, there was a span of 19 bases. This CDR3 spans 15 amino acids. Germline lookup yields CDR1 MNHNS and CDR2 SASEGT. As DNA, the CDR3 is TGTGCCAGCAAGATAAACGCACAGGGTTCCTATGGCTACACCTTC. Translating it yields CASKINAQGSYGYTF.

The V call is TRBV5-5, the J call TRBJ1-2, with D possibly being TRBD1 (6 bases). The germline V gene has CDR1 SGHKS and CDR2 YYEKEE (reference sequence). The CDR3 contains 18 residues. The germline V and J ends were trimmed by 10 bases and 6 bases, with 34 bases remaining between them. The CDR3 DNA reads as TGTGCCTGTTCTTCGGGGGTAAGAGACCAGACAGGAATTCATGGCTACACCTTC. Translation: CACSSGVRDQTGIHGYTF.

This chain links TRBV9 with TRBJ1-2; a possible D gene is TRBD1 (5 bases). Trimming pared 3 bases from V and 7 bases from J, leaving 16 bases between. CDR3 size: 14 residues. Looked up from germline, CDR1 is SGDLS and CDR2 is YYNGEE. CDR3 sequence (DNA): TGTGCCAGCAGCGCGACAGCCCAGAGTGCTGGCTACACCTTC. It encodes CASSATAQSAGYTF.

The CDR3, as DNA: TGCGCCAGCAGGGGTATCGAGCGGGGGCCTTACAATGAGCAGTTCTTC. Translating gives CASRGIERGPYNEQFF. The chain has TRBV10-2 and TRBJ2-1; 8 positions match TRBD2. This CDR3 region has 16 residues. V dropped 6 bases and J dropped 4; count of bases not matched to a gene: 11. Germline CDR1 and CDR2: WSHSY and SAAADI.

The chain couples TRBV11-2 to TRBJ1-2, with D perhaps TRBD1 (6 bases). Trimming pared 7 bases from V and 3 bases from J, leaving 15 bases between. This CDR3 is 14 amino acids long. In germline, CDR1 is SGHAT, CDR2 FQNNGV. CDR3 loop: CASNRDINDYGYTF. The CDR3 DNA reads as TGTGCCAGCAACCGGGACATTAATGACTATGGCTACACCTTC.

The rearrangement uses TRBV7-2 and TRBJ1-5; tentatively, D is TRBD1 (6 bases). The CDR3 runs to 15 residues. Germline-derived CDR1 and CDR2 are SGHTA and FQGNSA. Trimming shortened V by 2 bases and J by 1 base, and 9 bases separated the two germline ends. CDR3 sequence (DNA): TGTGCCAGCAGCTTAACGGGGGCAAGCAATCAGCCCCAGCATTTT. Its translation is CASSLTGASNQPQHF.

This clone was picked up a small number of times. The rearrangement links TRBV29-1 to TRBJ2-5; D not certain. The CDR3 contains 12 residues. Germline V CDR1 and CDR2: SQVTM, ANQGSEA. V lost 2 bases and J 2 bases, leaving 6 bases between the germline ends. CDR3 sequence reads: CSVELQQETQYF. CDR3 in DNA: TGCAGCGTTGAACTACAACAAGAGACCCAGTACTTC.

This clone came up a few times. This chain joins TRBV30 and TRBJ1-2; 7 positions match TRBD1. In germline, CDR1 is GTSNPN, CDR2 SVGIG (reference sequence). Losses at the gene ends were 0 bases for V and 5 bases for J; bases not matched to a gene: 6. This CDR3 contains 14 residues. CDR3 region: CAWSVGGGRYGYTF. The CDR3 coding sequence is TGTGCCTGGAGTGTGGGAGGGGGCAGGTATGGCTACACCTTC.

J is TRBJ1-1 and V is TRBV2; D is undetermined. The ends were cut back, 6 bases at V and 0 bases at J, with 2 bases in the middle. The CDR3 has 11 amino acids. Germline lookup yields CDR1 SNHLY and CDR2 FYNNEI. The CDR3 DNA is TGTGCCAGCAGAGTGAACACTGAAGCTTTCTTT. Translating gives CASRVNTEAFF.

The chain joins TRBV11-2 to TRBJ2-1; D uncertain. The CDR3 totals 15 residues. The germline V gene has CDR1 SGHAT and CDR2 FQNNGV. Trimming removed 0 bases at V and 4 bases at J, with 10 bases between. The chain's CDR3 is CASSLDPGLYNEQFF. CDR3 nucleotide sequence: TGTGCCAGCAGCTTAGATCCTGGCCTATACAATGAGCAGTTCTTC.

This chain connects TRBV6-6 to TRBJ2-4; 9 bases fit TRBD2. Germline CDR1 MNHNY, CDR2 SVGAGI (reference sequence). Trimming at V came to 6 bases and at J to 8 bases, leaving 11 bases not matched to a gene. CDR3 length: 15 amino acids. The CDR3 DNA reads as TGTGCCAGCAGACCAACAATAGCGGGGGTGGACATTCAGTACTTC. Amino acid sequence: CASRPTIAGVDIQYF.

CDR3 sequence reads: CASSLSRGSARGTNEKLFF. The CDR3, as DNA: TGTGCCAGCAGCTTATCTAGAGGCTCGGCTAGGGGCACTAATGAAAAACTGTTTTTT. The chain carries TRBV7-9 and TRBJ1-4; tentative D call: TRBD1 (5 bases). Trimming took 2 bases from V and 2 from J, leaving 21 bases between them. CDR1 is SEHNR and CDR2 is FQNEAQ in the germline V gene (reference sequence). The CDR3 extends over 19 amino acids.

The chain couples TRBV6-5 to TRBJ1-1; unclear D gene. V shed 10 bases and J shed 4 bases, with 19 bases lying between them. Per germline, CDR1 MNHEY and CDR2 SVGAGI. This CDR3 is built from 14 residues. The CDR3 is CATTWAGGGTEAFF. The CDR3 coding sequence is TGTGCCACCACCTGGGCGGGAGGAGGCACTGAAGCTTTCTTT.

The chain carries TRBV29-1 and TRBJ1-5; D possibly corresponds to TRBD1 (6 bases). V was shortened by 4 bases and J by 7 bases, with 14 bases between the two germline ends. The CDR3 loop spans 13 amino acids. Germline loops: CDR1 SQVTM, CDR2 ANQGSEA. The CDR3 nucleotides are TGCAGCGTTGGCAGGGGAGGAGGACAGCCCCAGCATTTT. This translates into CSVGRGGGQPQHF.

The chain couples TRBV6-1 to TRBJ2-3; 7 bases fit TRBD2. This CDR3 is built from 13 residues. Germline V gives CDR1 MNHNS, CDR2 SASEGT. CDR3 DNA sequence: TGTTCTTTAGCGGGTTCTAGCACAGATACGCAGTATTTT. This sequence encodes CSLAGSSTDTQYF.

The genes are TRBV6-1 and TRBJ1-5; TRBD1 might be the D (5 bases). Germline CDR1 MNHNS, CDR2 SASEGT. The CDR3 extends over 15 amino acids. The V end lost 8 bases, the J end lost 4 bases, and 18 bases lay between the germline ends. CDR3 sequence: CASGVGGLGNQPQHF. CDR3 DNA sequence: TGTGCCAGCGGCGTCGGGGGTCTCGGGAATCAGCCCCAGCATTTT.

J is TRBJ1-5 and V is TRBV5-1; weak D call: TRBD1 (6 bases). In germline, CDR1 is SGHRS, CDR2 YFSETQ. V was shortened by 2 bases and J by 4 bases, with 10 bases between the two germline ends. The CDR3 length is 14 residues. CDR3 nucleotides: TGCGCCAGCAGCTTAGCAGGGGCTAATCAGCCCCAGCATTTT. Its protein product is CASSLAGANQPQHF.

V and J are TRBV7-9 and TRBJ2-7; 7 bases match TRBD2. CDR1 and CDR2 (germline): SEHNR, FQNEAQ (reference sequence). Unmatched junction bases numbered 11, after V lost 7 bases and J lost 2 bases. The CDR3 runs to 15 residues. The CDR3 is CASTPVQRGAYEQYF. The DNA for the CDR3 is TGTGCCAGCACCCCGGTCCAGCGGGGAGCCTACGAGCAGTACTTC.